This TCR beta chain was identified in a study of T-cell reconstitution after alpha-beta-depleted transplantation in children. Unique molecular identifiers were used to barcode this TCRbeta library. In TCRdb, the PCR reads were re-called with MiXCR into one record per CDR3 protein. The data hold 100,000 or so distinct CDR3 sequences, with 10% to 15% observed a single time. Trimming removed 0 bases from V and 8 bases from J; junction bases left unmatched: 7. Germline V gene lookup returns CDR1 SGHRS and CDR2 YFSETQ. The CDR3 runs to 15 residues. This clonotype was detected ten times or more. The chain links TRBV5-1 to TRBJ2-1; 8 positions agree with TRBD2. The sequence was collected from a human donor who donated a stem cell graft to a child with inherited bone marrow failure. Sequenced here: PBMCs from the stem cell graft donor, sampled from the stem cell graft. CDR3 sequence: CASSLGSGSGDEQFF. CDR3 DNA: TGCGCCAGCAGCTTGGGCAGCGGGAGCGGCGATGAGCAGTTCTTC.